The 9 T cell receptor beta chains listed next were all sequenced from one sample in a study of T-cell memory formation after mild COVID-19. TCRdb fed the 5' RACE reads into MiXCR, producing one record per CDR3 protein. Among about 150,000 distinct CDR3 sequences listed, 10% to 15% were seen once. Source material: PBMCs or a T cell subset sorted from them (not recorded which). The receptors were sampled from a man aged 18 to 30 who had mild COVID-19 (a few samples of this study predate the infection). Cell type and time point are not known.

Many counts were recorded for this clonotype. V and J are TRBV12-3 or TRBV12-4 and TRBJ2-1, with 11 positions matching TRBD2. CDR3 length: 14 amino acids. J lost 8 bases, V lost 5 bases, and 5 bases had no gene match. DNA for the CDR3: TGTGCCAGCAGTCCCACTAGCGGGGGCGATGAGCAGTTCTTC. Its protein product is CASSPTSGGDEQFF.

This chain connects TRBV13 to TRBJ2-7; D uncertain. The germline gives CDR1 PRHDT, CDR2 FYEKMQ (reference sequence). V lost 1 base and J lost 6, with 4 bases in between. The CDR3 is made up of 11 amino acids. In nucleotides, the CDR3 is TGTGCCAGCAGCTTAGCTGCCGAGCAGTACTTC. This translates into CASSLAAEQYF.

V and J are TRBV9 and TRBJ1-4, with unresolved D. Germline V gives CDR1 SGDLS, CDR2 YYNGEE. This CDR3 has 14 amino acids. The ends were cut back, 2 bases at V and 0 bases at J, with 5 bases in the middle. Here the CDR3 reads CASSVSSTNEKLFF. The CDR3 nucleotides are TGTGCCAGCAGCGTTTCATCAACTAATGAAAAACTGTTTTTT.

The V call is TRBV6-6, the J call TRBJ1-4; no clear D. Germline assignment: CDR1 MNHNY and CDR2 SVGAGI (reference sequence). The germline V and J ends were trimmed by 5 bases and 9 bases, with 10 bases remaining between them. The CDR3 extends over 12 amino acids. This chain's CDR3 is CASSTDRQKLFF. The DNA for the CDR3 is TGTGCCAGCAGTACGGACCGTCAAAAACTGTTTTTT.

The V gene is TRBV9, the J gene TRBJ1-5, with D hard to call. Trimming took 0 bases from V and 4 from J, leaving 5 bases between them. CDR1 is SGDLS, CDR2 YYNGEE, per germline. The CDR3 consists of 13 residues. The DNA for the CDR3 is TGTGCCAGCAGCGTAGACCAGAATCAGCCCCAGCATTTT. Translating it yields CASSVDQNQPQHF.

This clonotype was detected ten times or more. The rearrangement joins TRBV5-1 to TRBJ2-5; the match to TRBD2 covers 9 bases. This CDR3 is built from 14 residues. V was clipped by 3 bases and J by 5 bases; unmatched bases: 5. CDR1 is SGHRS and CDR2 is YFSETQ in the germline V gene. The CDR3 bases are TGCGCCAGCAGCTCGACTAGCGGTGCGGAGACCCAGTACTTC. The encoded protein is CASSSTSGAETQYF.

The V call is TRBV5-1, the J call TRBJ2-7; TRBD2 matches at 11 bases. Germline CDR1 reads SGHRS; CDR2 reads YFSETQ. The V segment lost 3 bases and the J segment 2 bases; nucleotides outside the gene matches: 7. The CDR3 is 16 residues long. Here the CDR3 reads CASSSPGTSGTYEQYF. The CDR3 nucleotides are TGCGCCAGCAGCTCCCCCGGGACTAGCGGAACCTACGAGCAGTACTTC.

In its sample, this clonotype was seen a few times. The chain recombines TRBV6-5 with TRBJ1-2, with D possibly matching TRBD1 (5 bases). Germline values: CDR1 MNHEY, CDR2 SVGAGI. The CDR3 is 15 residues long. V lost 0 bases and J lost 3, with 11 bases in between. Here the CDR3 DNA reads TGTGCCAGCAGTTACTCGGGCCCGGGGGACTATGGCTACACCTTC. It is translated as CASSYSGPGDYGYTF.

This clonotype was counted a few times. The genes are TRBV5-1 and TRBJ1-2; D is perhaps TRBD1 (6 bases). The CDR3 extends over 14 amino acids. Germline CDR1 and CDR2: SGHRS and YFSETQ. V was pared by 4 bases and J by 4 bases, with 14 bases between. This CDR3 is CASSPEGGFYGYTF. The CDR3 DNA is TGCGCCAGCAGCCCCGAGGGGGGATTCTATGGCTACACCTTC.